These 15 T cell receptor beta chains were all obtained from the same sample, sequenced in a study of cytomegalovirus exposure and HLA in healthy donors. PCR involved 60 Vbeta and 13 Jbeta primers. The protocol was immunoSEQ multiplex PCR, while the TCRdb copy is restricted to in-frame clones and leaves out a portion. The sample shows some 180,000 clones, over 75% of them seen only once. Sequences were obtained from PBMCs. The receptors here all came from a woman in her thirties in good health and CMV-seronegative.

The chain employs TRBV6-1 and TRBJ2-3; no clear D gene. CDR1 and CDR2 from the germline V gene are MNHNS and SASEGT. V dropped 1 base and J dropped 4 bases, with 6 bases sitting between them. This CDR3 has 13 residues. CDR3 nucleotides: TGTGCCAGCAGTGAAGACCTACCAGATACGCAGTATTTT. The encoded protein is CASSEDLPDTQYF.

The V gene is TRBV27, the J gene TRBJ1-1; 11 bases agree with TRBD1. This CDR3 has 15 residues. Germline loops: CDR1 MNHEY, CDR2 SMNVEV (reference sequence). V shed 4 bases, J shed 4 bases, and the junction held 5 bases outside the gene matches. CDR3 sequence: CASSSRTGGGTEAFF. The CDR3 DNA reads as TGTGCCAGCAGTTCTCGGACAGGGGGCGGCACTGAAGCTTTCTTT.

The gene calls are TRBV19 and TRBJ1-1, with 7 bases matching TRBD1. The CDR3 covers 16 residues. Germline CDR1 LNHDA, CDR2 SQIVND (reference sequence). V dropped 5 bases and J dropped 3; count of bases not matched to a gene: 12. Here the CDR3 DNA reads TGTGCCAGTAGTTTTAAGCCGGGACAGCTGGACACTGAAGCTTTCTTT. It codes for CASSFKPGQLDTEAFF.

Only one count was recorded for this clone. J is TRBJ1-1 and V is TRBV29-1; D possibly corresponds to TRBD1 (5 bases). Trimming stripped 1 base from V and 5 bases from J, with 20 bases between. The CDR3 covers 16 residues. Germline lookup yields CDR1 SQVTM and CDR2 ANQGSEA. The CDR3 sequence: CSVEVSKREGRTEAFF. In nucleotides, the CDR3 is TGCAGCGTTGAAGTGTCAAAGAGGGAGGGGCGGACTGAAGCTTTCTTT.

This clone has a handful of counts. The chain links TRBV7-6 to TRBJ1-1; a possible D gene is TRBD1 (6 bases). CDR3 length: 15 amino acids. Germline V gives CDR1 SGHVS, CDR2 FNYEAQ. V dropped 1 base and J dropped 3 bases, with 12 bases sitting between them. The CDR3: CASSLVGGVDTEAFF. CDR3 DNA: TGTGCCAGCAGCTTAGTAGGGGGTGTAGACACTGAAGCTTTCTTT.

The DNA of the CDR3 is TGTGCCAGCAGCCCAGTGCCTGACTACCCCTATGGCTACACCTTC. It specifies CASSPVPDYPYGYTF. The chain couples TRBV6-5 to TRBJ1-2, with unresolved D. This CDR3 is 15 amino acids long. From germline, CDR1 is MNHEY and CDR2 SVGAGI. V lost 6 bases and J 4 bases, leaving 18 bases between the germline ends.

The rearrangement uses TRBV5-5 and TRBJ2-7; 10 nucleotides match TRBD2. This CDR3 is 15 amino acids long. Germline V gives CDR1 SGHKS, CDR2 YYEKEE (reference sequence). V was pared by 0 bases and J by 9 bases, with 9 bases of the junction left unmatched. Here the CDR3 reads CASSLGSGRAPGQYF. The CDR3 nucleotides read TGTGCCAGCAGCTTGGGCAGCGGGAGGGCGCCCGGGCAGTACTTC.

The chain links TRBV5-1 to TRBJ2-7; a possible D gene is TRBD1 (6 bases). Germline CDR1 SGHRS, CDR2 YFSETQ. Trimming cost V 4 bases and J 0 bases, with 14 bases left between them. The CDR3 has 15 amino acids. The DNA for the CDR3 is TGCGCCAGCAGCACCAGACAGGCCAGCTCCTACGAGCAGTACTTC. Translation: CASSTRQASSYEQYF. Using reference TRBV5-1 and TRBJ2-7 for the parts outside the CDR3, the full variable domain is KAGVTQTPRYLIKTRGQQVTLSCSPISGHRSVSWYQQTPGQGLQFLFEYFSETQRNKGNFPGRFSGRQFSNSRSEMNVSTLELGDSALYLCASSTRQASSYEQYFGPGTRLTVT.

V is TRBV5-4 and J is TRBJ2-7; 7 positions agree with TRBD1. From germline, CDR1 is SGHNT and CDR2 YYREEE (reference sequence). The J segment lost 8 bases and the V segment lost 4 bases, leaving 6 bases of the junction unmatched. This CDR3 is 12 amino acids long. The CDR3 sequence: CASSPGQQQQYF. The CDR3 coding sequence is TGTGCCAGCAGCCCGGGACAGCAACAGCAGTACTTC.

The J gene is TRBJ2-1, the V gene TRBV21-1; the DNA was not compared with TRBD2, the D call given in the table. TRBV21-1 is marked as a pseudogene. The CDR3 is 19 residues long. Written as DNA, the CDR3 is TGTGCCAGCACCGAGGACAGGGGTGCCGCTAGCGGGAGAGGCAATGAGCAGTTCTTC. This translates into CASTEDRGAASGRGNEQFF.

The chain joins TRBV7-8 to TRBJ1-3, with D uncertain. V lost 8 bases and J lost 0, with 23 bases in between. The CDR3 has 18 amino acids. CDR1 is SGHVS and CDR2 is FQNEAQ in the germline V gene. The CDR3: CASGLRWAGPSSGNTIYF. CDR3 coding DNA: TGTGCCAGCGGCCTACGGTGGGCGGGTCCGTCCTCTGGAAACACCATATATTTT.

This clone was observed a single time. The chain recombines TRBV29-1 with TRBJ1-1; perhaps TRBD1 as D (5 bases). The CDR3 is 13 amino acids. Trimming removed 4 bases from V and 6 bases from J, with 15 bases in between. Germline V gene lookup returns CDR1 SQVTM and CDR2 ANQGSEA. The CDR3, as DNA: TGCAGCGTTGTAGGGGCTGAGGAGTCTGAAGCTTTCTTT. Encoded protein: CSVVGAEESEAFF. Looking up the rest from reference TRBV29-1 and TRBJ1-1 gives the full variable domain: SAVISQKPSRDICQRGTSLTIQCQVDSQVTMMFWYRQQPGQSLTLIATANQGSEATYESGFVIDKFPISRPNLTFSTLTVSNMSPEDSSIYLCSVVGAEESEAFFGQGTRLTVV.

This chain connects TRBV19 to TRBJ2-1, with 7 bases matching TRBD2. CDR1 and CDR2 (germline): LNHDA, SQIVND (reference sequence). The CDR3 is 15 residues long. Unmatched junction bases numbered 12, after V lost 3 bases and J lost 10 bases. The chain's CDR3 is CASSIVREAGREQFF. The CDR3 coding sequence is TGTGCCAGTAGTATCGTCCGGGAGGCGGGAAGGGAGCAGTTCTTC.

This chain uses TRBV7-2 with TRBJ2-7, with a weak D call TRBD2 (6 bases). CDR3 size: 13 residues. V gave up 4 bases and J gave up 4 bases, with 11 bases separating them. Germline V gene lookup returns CDR1 SGHTA and CDR2 FQGNSA. Here the CDR3 reads CASSSGGRYEQYF. The CDR3 coding sequence is TGTGCCAGCAGCTCTGGAGGGCGGTACGAGCAGTACTTC.

J is TRBJ2-5 and V is TRBV27; D is unclear. There are 14 residues in the CDR3. Germline CDR1 reads MNHEY; CDR2 reads SMNVEV (reference sequence). Trimming took 5 bases from V and 0 from J, leaving 10 bases between them. The DNA for the CDR3 is TGTGCCAGCAGTCCCCTGGGCTACCAAGAGACCCAGTACTTC. Translating gives CASSPLGYQETQYF.